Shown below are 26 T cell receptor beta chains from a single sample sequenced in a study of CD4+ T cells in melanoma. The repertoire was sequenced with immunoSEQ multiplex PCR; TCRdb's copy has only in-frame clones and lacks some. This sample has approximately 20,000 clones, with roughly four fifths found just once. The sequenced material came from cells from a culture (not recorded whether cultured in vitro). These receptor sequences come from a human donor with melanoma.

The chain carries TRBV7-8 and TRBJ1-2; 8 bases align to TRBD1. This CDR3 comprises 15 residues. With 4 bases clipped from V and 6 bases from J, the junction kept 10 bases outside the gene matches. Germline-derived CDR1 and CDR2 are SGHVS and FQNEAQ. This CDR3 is CASSSRLGRGHGYTF. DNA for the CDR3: TGTGCCAGCAGCTCTCGGCTGGGCAGGGGGCATGGCTACACCTTC.

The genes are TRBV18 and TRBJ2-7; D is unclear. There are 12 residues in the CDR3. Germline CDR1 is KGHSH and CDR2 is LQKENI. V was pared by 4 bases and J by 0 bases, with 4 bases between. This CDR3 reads CASSLSSYEQYF. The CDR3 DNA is TGTGCCAGCTCACTGAGCTCCTACGAGCAGTACTTC.

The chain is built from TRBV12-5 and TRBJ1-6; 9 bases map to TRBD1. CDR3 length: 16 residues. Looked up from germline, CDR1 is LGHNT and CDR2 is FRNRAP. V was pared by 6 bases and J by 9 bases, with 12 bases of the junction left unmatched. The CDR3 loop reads CASGPAQGQGVSPLHF. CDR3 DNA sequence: TGTGCTAGTGGGCCCGCTCAGGGACAGGGAGTTTCACCCCTCCACTTT.

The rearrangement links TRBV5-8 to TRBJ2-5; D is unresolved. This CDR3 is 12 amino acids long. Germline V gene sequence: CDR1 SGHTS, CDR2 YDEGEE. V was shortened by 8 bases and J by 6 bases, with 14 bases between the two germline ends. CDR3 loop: CASTKGVQTQYF. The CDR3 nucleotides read TGTGCCAGTACCAAGGGTGTTCAGACCCAGTACTTC.

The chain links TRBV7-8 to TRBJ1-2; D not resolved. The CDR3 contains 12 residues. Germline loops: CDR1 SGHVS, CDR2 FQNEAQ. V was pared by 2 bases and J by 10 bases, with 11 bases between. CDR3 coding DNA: TGTGCCAGCAGCTTATCGCGAACGGACTACACCTTC. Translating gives CASSLSRTDYTF.

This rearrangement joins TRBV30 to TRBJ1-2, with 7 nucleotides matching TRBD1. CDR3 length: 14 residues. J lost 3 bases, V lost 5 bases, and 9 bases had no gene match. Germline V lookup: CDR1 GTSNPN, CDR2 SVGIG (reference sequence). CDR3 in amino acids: CAWDPGQRHYGYTF. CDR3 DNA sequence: TGTGCCTGGGACCCGGGACAGCGACACTATGGCTACACCTTC.

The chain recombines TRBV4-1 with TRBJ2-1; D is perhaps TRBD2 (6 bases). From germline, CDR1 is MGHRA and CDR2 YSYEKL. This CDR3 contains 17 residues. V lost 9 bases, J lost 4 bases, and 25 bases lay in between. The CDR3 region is CASRSYSGPVFYNEQFF. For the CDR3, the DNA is TGCGCCAGTCGGTCCTATAGCGGCCCGGTATTTTACAATGAGCAGTTCTTC.

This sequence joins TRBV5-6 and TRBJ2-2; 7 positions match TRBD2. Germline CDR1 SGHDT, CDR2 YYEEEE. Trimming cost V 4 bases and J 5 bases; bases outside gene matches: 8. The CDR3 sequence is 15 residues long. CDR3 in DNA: TGTGCCAGCAGCCCCTTTCTGGGGGGGACCGGGGAGCTGTTTTTT. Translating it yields CASSPFLGGTGELFF.

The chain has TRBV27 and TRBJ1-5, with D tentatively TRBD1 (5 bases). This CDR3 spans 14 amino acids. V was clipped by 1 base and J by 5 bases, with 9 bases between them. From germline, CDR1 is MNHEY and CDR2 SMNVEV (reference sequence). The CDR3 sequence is CASSLWGADQPQHF. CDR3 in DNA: TGTGCCAGCAGTTTATGGGGCGCTGATCAGCCCCAGCATTTT.

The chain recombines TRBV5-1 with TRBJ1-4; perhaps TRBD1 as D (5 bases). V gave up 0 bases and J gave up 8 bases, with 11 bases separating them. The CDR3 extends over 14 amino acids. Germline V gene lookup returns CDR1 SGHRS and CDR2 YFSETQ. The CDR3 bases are TGCGCCAGCAGCTTGGGCCAGGGTAGCGAAAAACTGTTTTTT. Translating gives CASSLGQGSEKLFF.

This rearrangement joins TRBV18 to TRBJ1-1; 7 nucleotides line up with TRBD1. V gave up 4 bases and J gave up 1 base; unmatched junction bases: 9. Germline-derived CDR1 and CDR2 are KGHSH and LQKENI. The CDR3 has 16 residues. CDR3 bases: TGTGCCAGCTCACACGCGGCGACAGGGCGGAACACTGAAGCTTTCTTT. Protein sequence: CASSHAATGRNTEAFF.

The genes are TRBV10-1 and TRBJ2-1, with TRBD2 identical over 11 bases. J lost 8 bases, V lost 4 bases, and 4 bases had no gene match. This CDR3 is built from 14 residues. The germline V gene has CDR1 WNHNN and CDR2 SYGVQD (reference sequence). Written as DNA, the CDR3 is TGCGCCAGCAGTGGGGAACTAGCGGGGGATGAGCAGTTCTTC. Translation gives CASSGELAGDEQFF.

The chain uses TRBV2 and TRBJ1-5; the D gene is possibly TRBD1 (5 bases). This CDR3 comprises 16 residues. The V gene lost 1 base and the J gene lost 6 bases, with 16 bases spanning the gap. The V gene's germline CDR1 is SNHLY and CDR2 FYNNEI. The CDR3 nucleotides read TGTGCCAGCAGTGAAGTAGCTTTTCGGGGCGGTCAGCCCCAGCATTTT. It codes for CASSEVAFRGGQPQHF.

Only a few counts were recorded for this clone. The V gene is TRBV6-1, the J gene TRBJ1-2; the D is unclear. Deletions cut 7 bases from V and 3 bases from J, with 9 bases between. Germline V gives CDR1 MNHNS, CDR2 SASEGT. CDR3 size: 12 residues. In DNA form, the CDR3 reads TGTGCCAGCACACCCGGAGACTATGGCTACACCTTC. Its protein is CASTPGDYGYTF.

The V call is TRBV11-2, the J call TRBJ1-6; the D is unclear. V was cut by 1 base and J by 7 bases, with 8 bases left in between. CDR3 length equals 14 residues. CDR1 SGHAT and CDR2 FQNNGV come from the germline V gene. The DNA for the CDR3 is TGTGCCAGCAGCTTAGGAGGGTTCAATTCACCCCTCCACTTT. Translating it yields CASSLGGFNSPLHF.

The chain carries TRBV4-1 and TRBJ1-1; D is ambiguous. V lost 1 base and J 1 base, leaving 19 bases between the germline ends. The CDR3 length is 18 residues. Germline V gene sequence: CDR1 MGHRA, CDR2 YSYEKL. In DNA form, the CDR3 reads TGCGCCAGCAGCCAAGTAGTGTCCGCCTTGGCCCGGAACACTGAAGCTTTCTTT. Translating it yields CASSQVVSALARNTEAFF.

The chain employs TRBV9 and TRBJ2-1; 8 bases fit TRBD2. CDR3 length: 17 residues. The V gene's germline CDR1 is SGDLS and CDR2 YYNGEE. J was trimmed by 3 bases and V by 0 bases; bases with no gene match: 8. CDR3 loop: CASSVVRTSPYYNEQFF. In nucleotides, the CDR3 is TGTGCCAGCAGCGTAGTGAGGACTAGCCCCTACTACAATGAGCAGTTCTTC.

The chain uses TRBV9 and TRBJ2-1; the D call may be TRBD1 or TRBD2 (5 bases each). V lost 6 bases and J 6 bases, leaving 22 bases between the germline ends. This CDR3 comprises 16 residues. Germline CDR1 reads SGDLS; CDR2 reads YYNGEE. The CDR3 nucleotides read TGTGCCAGCAACCGGGACGCCCTAGAAGGGTCCAATGAGCAGTTCTTC. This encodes CASNRDALEGSNEQFF.

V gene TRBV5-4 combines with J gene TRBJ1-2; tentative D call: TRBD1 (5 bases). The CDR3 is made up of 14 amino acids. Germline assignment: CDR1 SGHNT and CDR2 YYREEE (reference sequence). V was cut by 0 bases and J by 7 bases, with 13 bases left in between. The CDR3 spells CASSLVGLDGGYTF. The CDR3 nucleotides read TGTGCCAGCAGCTTGGTGGGGCTGGACGGTGGCTACACCTTC.

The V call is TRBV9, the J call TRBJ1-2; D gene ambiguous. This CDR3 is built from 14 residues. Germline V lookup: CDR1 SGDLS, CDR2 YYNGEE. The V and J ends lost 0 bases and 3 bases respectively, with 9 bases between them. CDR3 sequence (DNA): TGTGCCAGCAGCGTAGCTTTGACGGACTATGGCTACACCTTC. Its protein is CASSVALTDYGYTF.

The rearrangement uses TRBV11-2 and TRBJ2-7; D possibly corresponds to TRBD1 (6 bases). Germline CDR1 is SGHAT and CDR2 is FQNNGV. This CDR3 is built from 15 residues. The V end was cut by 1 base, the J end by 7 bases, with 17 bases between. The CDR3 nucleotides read TGTGCCAGCAGCTTAGTGTGGGACACTCCATGGGAGCAGTACTTC. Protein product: CASSLVWDTPWEQYF.

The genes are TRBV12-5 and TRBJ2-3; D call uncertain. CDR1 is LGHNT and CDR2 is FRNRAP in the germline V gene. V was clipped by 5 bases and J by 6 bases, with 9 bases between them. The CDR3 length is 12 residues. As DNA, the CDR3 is TGTGCTAGTGGTCCTAAGTTGGATACGCAGTATTTT. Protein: CASGPKLDTQYF.

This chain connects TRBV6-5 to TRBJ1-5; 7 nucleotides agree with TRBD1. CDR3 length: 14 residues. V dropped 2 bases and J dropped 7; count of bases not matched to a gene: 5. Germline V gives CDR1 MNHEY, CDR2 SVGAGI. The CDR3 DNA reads TGTGCCAGCAGTTACGACAGGGTAAGCCAGCCCCAGCATTTT. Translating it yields CASSYDRVSQPQHF.

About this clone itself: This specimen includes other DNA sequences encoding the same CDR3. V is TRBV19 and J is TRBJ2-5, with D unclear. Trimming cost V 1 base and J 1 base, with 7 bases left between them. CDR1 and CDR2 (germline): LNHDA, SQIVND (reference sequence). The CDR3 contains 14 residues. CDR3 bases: TGTGCCAGTAGTATAGGGCCGACCCAAGAGACCCAGTACTTC. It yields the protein CASSIGPTQETQYF.

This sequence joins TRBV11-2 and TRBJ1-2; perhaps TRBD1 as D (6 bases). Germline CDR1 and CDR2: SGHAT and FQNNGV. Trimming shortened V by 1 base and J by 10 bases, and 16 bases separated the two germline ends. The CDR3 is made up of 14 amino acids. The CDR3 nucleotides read TGTGCCAGCAGCTTAGGACAGGCCCGGGGGGACTACACCTTC. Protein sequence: CASSLGQARGDYTF.

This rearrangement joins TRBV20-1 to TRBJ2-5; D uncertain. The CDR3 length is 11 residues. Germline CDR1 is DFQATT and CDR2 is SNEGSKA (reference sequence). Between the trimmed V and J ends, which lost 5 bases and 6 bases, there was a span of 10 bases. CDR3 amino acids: CSAPLAKTQYF. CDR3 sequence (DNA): TGCAGTGCTCCCCTGGCGAAGACCCAGTACTTC.